A single sample gave rise to the 5 T cell receptor beta chains below, sequenced in a study of post-analysis software for immune sequencing data. Carried by the TCR beta cDNA libraries were unique molecular identifiers. TCRdb reanalysed the PCR reads using MiXCR and keeps one entry per CDR3 protein. Altogether about 200,000 distinct CDR3 sequences are present, approximately 29% being singletons, with the ten largest covering roughly 3.5%. Their recognized antigens are unknown. Study-level findings and limits: In patients, roughly 5 TRBV segments were more frequent than in controls, with TRBV5-6, TRBV5-1 and TRBV20-1 among them.

Source material: blood. The source is a girl aged 2-17 years with multiple sclerosis.

The J gene is TRBJ2-3, the V gene TRBV5-6, with TRBD1 identical over 10 bases. Per germline, CDR1 SGHDT and CDR2 YYEEEE. V dropped 4 bases and J dropped 3; count of bases not matched to a gene: 2. The CDR3 is 14 residues long. The CDR3 spells CASSEGQGTDTQYF. As DNA, the CDR3 is TGTGCCAGCAGCGAGGGACAGGGGACAGATACGCAGTATTTT.

The CDR3 is CASSSYAGGPQNTQYF. The CDR3 DNA follows: TGTGCCAGCAGTTCCTACGCGGGAGGCCCCCAAAATACGCAGTATTTT. The genes are TRBV6-2 or TRBV6-3 and TRBJ2-3; 8 nucleotides line up with TRBD2. Germline V gene sequence: CDR1 MNHEY, CDR2 SVGEGT. This CDR3 region has 16 residues. The V gene end was trimmed by 4 bases and the J gene end by 7 bases; junction bases not matched to a gene: 13.

This chain connects TRBV20-1 to TRBJ2-1, with D perhaps TRBD2 (6 bases). Trimming removed 3 bases at V and 6 bases at J, with 9 bases between. The length of the CDR3 is 12 residues. Germline V gene sequence: CDR1 DFQATT, CDR2 SNEGSKA (reference sequence). CDR3 DNA sequence: TGCAGTGCTAGGGAGGGAGGCAATGAGCAGTTCTTC. It yields the protein CSAREGGNEQFF.

This clonotype was recorded many times. This chain joins TRBV5-1 and TRBJ2-7, with TRBD2 identical over 10 bases. The CDR3 is 15 amino acids. The germline CDR1 and CDR2 sequences are SGHRS and YFSETQ. The trim removed 4 bases at V and 2 bases at J, leaving 6 bases unmatched. DNA of the CDR3: TGCGCCAGCAGCCCTGGACTAGCGGAAACCTACGAGCAGTACTTC. Its translation: CASSPGLAETYEQYF.

Concerning this clonotype itself: One end of the junction fails to match germline, which may point to a read error. J is TRBJ2-5 and V is TRBV5-1, with TRBD2 identical over 12 bases. CDR1 is SGHRS and CDR2 is YFSETQ in the germline V gene. The CDR3 covers 15 residues. CDR3 bases: TGCGCCAGCAGCTTGACTAGCGGGGGGCAAGAGACCCGGTACTTC. Protein product: CASSLTSGGQETRYF.